One sample yielded the 22 T cell receptor beta chains listed below, sequenced in a study of blood T cell repertoires in COVID-19. Profiling relied on immunoSEQ multiplex PCR, and the TCRdb table lists in-frame clones only, not all of them. The table has around 50,000 clones, around 87% seen once. The sequenced sample was peripheral blood. These receptors originate from a man aged 45-60 years with active COVID-19.

This chain connects TRBV4-3 to TRBJ1-2, with D unclear. Trimming left V 2 bases short and J 5 bases short, with 12 bases between. CDR3 length: 14 residues. Germline values: CDR1 LGHNA, CDR2 YSLEER. The CDR3 DNA sequence: TGCGCCAGCAGCCAATGGGCAGGCCTATATGGCTACACCTTC. This gives the protein CASSQWAGLYGYTF.

V usage is TRBV6-5 and J usage is TRBJ2-3; D is unclear. Trimming cost V 6 bases and J 1 base, with 8 bases left between them. The CDR3 contains 13 residues. Germline CDR1 reads MNHEY; CDR2 reads SVGAGI. Written as DNA, the CDR3 is TGTGCCAGCAGCAGATTCGGCACAGATACGCAGTATTTT. Amino acids: CASSRFGTDTQYF.

V is TRBV30 and J is TRBJ2-5; D is undetermined. The germline V and J ends were trimmed by 6 bases and 3 bases, with 11 bases remaining between them. CDR1 GTSNPN and CDR2 SVGIG come from the germline V gene (reference sequence). CDR3 size: 12 residues. DNA of the CDR3: TGTGCCTGCGAGACAATTAAAGAGACCCAGTACTTC. It is translated as CACETIKETQYF. Full variable domain (rest looked up from reference TRBV30 and TRBJ2-5): SQTIHQWPATLVQPVGSPLSLECTVEGTSNPNLYWYRQAAGRGLQLLFYSVGIGQISSEVPQNLSASRPQDRQFILSSKKLLLSDSGFYLCACETIKETQYFGPGTRLLVL.

This chain joins TRBV27 and TRBJ2-1; 7 bases are shared with TRBD2. This CDR3 spans 14 amino acids. Losses at the gene ends were 8 bases for V and 7 bases for J; bases not matched to a gene: 11. The germline V gene has CDR1 MNHEY and CDR2 SMNVEV (reference sequence). CDR3 coding DNA: TGTGCCAGCGCCCCCTCCAGCGGGGCTAATGAGCAGTTCTTC. Its protein is CASAPSSGANEQFF.

In this sample, this clone turned up once. The chain carries TRBV29-1 and TRBJ2-5; 8 bases are shared with TRBD2. The CDR3 spans 13 residues. From germline, CDR1 is SQVTM and CDR2 ANQGSEA. The V gene end was trimmed by 4 bases and the J gene end by 1 base; junction bases not matched to a gene: 2. The CDR3 region is CSVATSAQETQYF. Written as DNA, the CDR3 is TGCAGCGTTGCGACTAGCGCCCAAGAGACCCAGTACTTC.

The genes are TRBV7-9 and TRBJ2-7, with D possibly matching TRBD1 (6 bases). CDR1 and CDR2 from the germline V gene are SEHNR and FQNEAQ (reference sequence). This CDR3 is built from 12 residues. V gave up 4 bases and J gave up 2 bases, with 6 bases separating them. The CDR3 reads CASSYRAYEQYF. The CDR3 bases are TGTGCCAGCAGCTACAGGGCCTACGAGCAGTACTTC.

This chain joins TRBV3-1 (or the pseudogene TRBV3-2) and TRBJ2-3, with D perhaps TRBD2 (6 bases). Trimming shortened V by 4 bases and J by 0 bases, and 8 bases separated the two germline ends. The germline V gene encodes CDR1 LGHDT and CDR2 YNNKEL (reference sequence). There are 14 residues in the CDR3. The CDR3: CASSRGGSTDTQYF. The DNA for the CDR3 is TGTGCCAGCAGCCGCGGAGGGAGCACAGATACGCAGTATTTT.

The chain carries TRBV5-4 and TRBJ2-3; 8 bases are a match to TRBD2. V shed 4 bases and J 3 bases; nucleotides not matched to a gene: 10. From germline, CDR1 is SGHNT and CDR2 YYREEE (reference sequence). CDR3 length: 16 amino acids. CDR3 loop: CASSPAGLVSTDTQYF. The CDR3 region has the DNA TGTGCCAGCAGCCCGGCGGGACTAGTGAGTACAGATACGCAGTATTTT.

This clone was recorded only once. The chain has TRBV9 and TRBJ2-7; 15 bases line up with TRBD2. Germline values: CDR1 SGDLS, CDR2 YYNGEE. This CDR3 comprises 18 residues. Trimming removed 2 bases from V and 0 bases from J; junction bases left unmatched: 6. CDR3 nucleotide sequence: TGTGCCAGCAGCGTCGGGACTAGCGGGGGGCCAATCTCCTACGAGCAGTACTTC. Its protein product is CASSVGTSGGPISYEQYF.

Only a few counts were recorded for this clone. V is TRBV21-1 and J is TRBJ1-6. TRBV21-1 corresponds to a pseudogene. The CDR3 is made up of 16 amino acids. DNA for the CDR3: TGTGCCAGCAGCCCCCGGGGCCAGCGGGGGGATTCACCCCTCCACTTT. It yields the protein CASSPRGQRGDSPLHF.

This clone was observed once. This rearrangement joins TRBV7-2 to TRBJ1-6; D is perhaps TRBD1 (6 bases). The CDR3 sequence is 16 residues long. In germline, CDR1 is SGHTA, CDR2 FQGNSA. Trimming pared 4 bases from V and 7 bases from J, leaving 17 bases between. This CDR3 reads CASSSRHTGQNSPLHF. The CDR3 DNA reads TGTGCCAGCAGCTCCAGACACACGGGACAAAATTCACCCCTCCACTTT.

The J gene is TRBJ2-2, the V gene TRBV19; 9 bases are a match to TRBD1. Germline trimming cut 5 bases from V and 3 bases from J; bases unmatched to any gene: 4. The germline V gene encodes CDR1 LNHDA and CDR2 SQIVND (reference sequence). The CDR3 is made up of 15 amino acids. The chain's CDR3 is CASSAGTGYTGELFF. CDR3 in DNA: TGTGCCAGTAGTGCCGGGACAGGGTACACCGGGGAGCTGTTTTTT.

CDR3: CASSYSEGFGETQYF. The CDR3 DNA sequence: TGTGCCAGCAGTTACTCTGAGGGATTTGGAGAGACCCAGTACTTC. The chain recombines TRBV6-5 with TRBJ2-5, with a tentative D call TRBD2 (5 bases). The CDR3 runs to 15 residues. The V gene lost 0 bases and the J gene lost 4 bases, with 12 bases spanning the gap. CDR1 is MNHEY and CDR2 is SVGAGI in the germline V gene.

The rearrangement links TRBV19 to TRBJ2-3; 14 bases are a match to TRBD2. This CDR3 contains 19 residues. The ends lost 4 bases at V and 1 base at J; junction bases unmatched: 10. CDR1 and CDR2 (germline): LNHDA, SQIVND (reference sequence). Here the CDR3 reads CASSKAGTSGSWGTDTQYF. Here the CDR3 DNA reads TGTGCCAGTAGTAAAGCGGGGACTAGCGGGAGTTGGGGCACAGATACGCAGTATTTT.

The rearrangement uses TRBV28 and TRBJ1-5, with D hard to call. With 4 bases removed from V and 5 bases from J, the gap between germline ends came to 6 bases. The germline V gene has CDR1 MDHEN and CDR2 SYDVKM. The CDR3 length is 12 residues. CDR3 nucleotide sequence: TGTGCCAGCAGTTCGACTCATCAGCCCCAGCATTTT. Translation gives CASSSTHQPQHF.

This clone was seen once. This sequence joins TRBV4-1 and TRBJ2-7; tentatively, D is TRBD2 (7 bases). The CDR3 sequence is 14 residues long. V dropped 3 bases and J dropped 3 bases, with 12 bases sitting between them. Germline CDR1 reads MGHRA; CDR2 reads YSYEKL. The CDR3 reads CASSQGGANYEQYF. As DNA, the CDR3 is TGCGCCAGCAGCCAGGGGGGGGCAAACTACGAGCAGTACTTC.

The gene calls are TRBV19 and TRBJ2-1, with D maybe TRBD1 (5 bases). CDR3 size: 14 residues. V gave up 9 bases and J gave up 5 bases, with 17 bases separating them. The V gene's germline CDR1 is LNHDA and CDR2 SQIVND (reference sequence). The CDR3 DNA follows: TGTGCCAGATTCTTTTGGGGCGTTGACAATGAGCAGTTCTTC. Amino acid sequence: CARFFWGVDNEQFF. The variable domain in full, completed from reference TRBV19 and TRBJ2-1, reads DGGITQSPKYLFRKEGQNVTLSCEQNLNHDAMYWYRQDPGQGLRLIYYSQIVNDFQKGDIAEGYSVSREKKESFPLTVTSAQKNPTAFYLCARFFWGVDNEQFFGPGTRLTVL.

The chain recombines TRBV7-2 with TRBJ1-6; 7 nucleotides line up with TRBD1. This CDR3 has 14 amino acids. V lost 5 bases, J lost 7 bases, and 5 bases stayed unmatched. The germline CDR1 and CDR2 sequences are SGHTA and FQGNSA. CDR3 residues: CASSLGTDNSPLHF. CDR3 DNA: TGTGCCAGCAGCCTGGGGACAGACAATTCACCCCTCCACTTT.

The chain employs TRBV7-2 and TRBJ2-7; TRBD1 aligns across 11 bases. This CDR3 has 15 residues. Germline assignment: CDR1 SGHTA and CDR2 FQGNSA. V dropped 1 base and J dropped 6; count of bases not matched to a gene: 5. CDR3 region: CASSLGRGQGVEQYF. CDR3 bases: TGTGCCAGCAGCTTAGGTAGGGGACAGGGGGTCGAGCAGTACTTC.

The gene calls are TRBV3-1 (or the pseudogene TRBV3-2) and TRBJ2-1, with 7 bases fitting TRBD1. Trimming cost V 5 bases and J 8 bases; bases outside gene matches: 15. The CDR3 spans 16 residues. Germline CDR1 and CDR2: LGHDT and YNNKEL (reference sequence). The CDR3 DNA follows: TGTGCCAGCAGCGACGGACAGGCTCCCCTCGGCGATGAGCAGTTCTTC. Translated, it gives CASSDGQAPLGDEQFF.

The chain combines TRBV6-1 with TRBJ1-5; D is uncertain. The V gene lost 2 bases and the J gene lost 1 base, with 12 bases spanning the gap. CDR3 length: 16 residues. Germline V lookup: CDR1 MNHNS, CDR2 SASEGT. The CDR3 sequence is CASSENTGLSNQPQHF. CDR3 bases: TGTGCCAGCAGTGAAAATACCGGACTCAGCAATCAGCCCCAGCATTTT.

This chain links TRBV5-4 with TRBJ1-1; 9 bases map to TRBD1. Germline values: CDR1 SGHNT, CDR2 YYREEE (reference sequence). CDR3 length: 12 amino acids. V shed 4 bases and J 10 bases; nucleotides not matched to a gene: 5. DNA of the CDR3: TGTGCCAGCAGCCCCGGGACAGGGAGAGCTTTCTTT. Amino acid sequence: CASSPGTGRAFF.